This entry lists 28 T cell receptor beta chains sequenced from one sample in a study of beta chain features in type 1 diabetes. Reverse transcribing all isolated RNA meant expressed TCRB transcripts were sequenced. Assay: immunoSEQ multiplex PCR; the TCRdb copy retains only in-frame clones and omits some. The sample lists almost 350,000 clones; 15% to 20% were seen once. Sequences were obtained from naive CD4+ T cells from blood. The receptors derive from a woman between 18 and 30 years old in good health.

The gene calls are TRBV7-9 and TRBJ2-1, with 11 bases identical to TRBD2. V lost 3 bases, J lost 8 bases, and 9 bases stayed unmatched. Per germline, CDR1 SEHNR and CDR2 FQNEAQ (reference sequence). The CDR3 is made up of 16 amino acids. CDR3 nucleotides: TGTGCCAGCAGCTTGCCTAGCGGGAGGACTGACGATGAGCAGTTCTTC. It yields the protein CASSLPSGRTDDEQFF.

This chain joins TRBV7-8 and TRBJ2-1, with D perhaps matching TRBD1 (6 bases). The V and J ends lost 10 bases and 7 bases respectively, with 17 bases between them. This CDR3 contains 13 residues. Germline CDR1 SGHVS, CDR2 FQNEAQ. CDR3 residues: CATATGFVNEQFF. CDR3 nucleotide sequence: TGTGCCACCGCTACAGGGTTTGTTAATGAGCAGTTCTTC.

This clone has only a few counts. This chain uses TRBV19 with TRBJ2-3, with D tentatively TRBD2 (5 bases). The CDR3 sequence is 12 residues long. Per the germline V gene, CDR1 is LNHDA and CDR2 is SQIVND (reference sequence). V was shortened by 8 bases and J by 2 bases, with 8 bases between the two germline ends. CDR3 in amino acids: CASRGITDTQYF. The CDR3 coding sequence is TGTGCCAGTCGAGGGATCACAGATACGCAGTATTTT.

The chain is built from TRBV7-8 and TRBJ1-5; D is unclear. The V end lost 3 bases, the J end lost 3 bases, and 9 bases lay between the germline ends. The CDR3 length is 14 residues. The germline CDR1 and CDR2 sequences are SGHVS and FQNEAQ. CDR3 protein: CASSLARNNQPQHF. DNA of the CDR3: TGTGCCAGCAGCTTGGCCAGAAACAATCAGCCCCAGCATTTT.

This clone was seen just once. The chain uses TRBV5-1 and TRBJ2-1; D ambiguous. From germline, CDR1 is SGHRS and CDR2 YFSETQ. The CDR3 is 18 residues long. V was pared by 0 bases and J by 3 bases, with 19 bases between. Here the CDR3 reads CASSLEVARLQRYNEQFF. As DNA, the CDR3 is TGCGCCAGCAGCTTGGAGGTGGCTAGGCTCCAACGCTACAATGAGCAGTTCTTC.

There are a few counts of this clone. The gene calls are TRBV29-1 and TRBJ1-2; TRBD1 matches at 7 bases. The CDR3 is 15 residues long. V was clipped by 3 bases and J by 2 bases; unmatched bases: 9. Germline V lookup: CDR1 SQVTM, CDR2 ANQGSEA. Here the CDR3 reads CSVDTSGTVNYGYTF. The CDR3 region has the DNA TGCAGCGTTGATACTTCCGGGACAGTCAACTATGGCTACACCTTC.

This clone was seen a handful of times. This chain uses TRBV4-3 with TRBJ2-3, with D possibly being TRBD2 (6 bases). Looked up from germline, CDR1 is LGHNA and CDR2 is YSLEER. V shed 1 base and J shed 4 bases, with 12 bases lying between them. This CDR3 comprises 15 residues. The CDR3: CASSQVDGGPDTQYF. CDR3 DNA: TGCGCCAGCAGCCAAGTCGATGGAGGGCCAGATACGCAGTATTTT.

This CDR3 is CASSVSMGGGTEAFF. The CDR3 DNA reads TGTGCCAGCAGCGTTTCAATGGGGGGAGGCACTGAAGCTTTCTTT. The chain joins TRBV9 to TRBJ1-1; possible D gene TRBD1, 5 bases. CDR3 length: 15 amino acids. Germline CDR1 SGDLS, CDR2 YYNGEE. The V end lost 2 bases, the J end lost 4 bases, and 15 bases lay between the germline ends.

The chain recombines TRBV15 with TRBJ1-3, with D perhaps matching TRBD1 (5 bases). The CDR3 consists of 16 residues. Germline V lookup: CDR1 LNHNV, CDR2 YYDKDF (reference sequence). Trimming took off 0 bases at V and 2 bases at J, with 11 bases between the two ends. CDR3 residues: CATSRDLAGTGNTIYF. CDR3 bases: TGTGCCACCAGCAGAGATCTGGCAGGGACTGGAAACACCATATATTTT.

This clone was seen a handful of times. The chain carries TRBV7-9 and TRBJ2-2; D gene unclear. The V gene's germline CDR1 is SEHNR and CDR2 FQNEAQ (reference sequence). The CDR3 loop spans 11 amino acids. V lost 5 bases and J 10 bases, leaving 8 bases between the germline ends. The CDR3 DNA reads as TGTGCCAGCAGCGCACTCGCGGAGCTGTTTTTT. It codes for CASSALAELFF.

This clone was counted only a few times. The gene calls are TRBV30 and TRBJ2-5; D possibly corresponds to TRBD1 (6 bases). The CDR3 extends over 12 amino acids. Germline CDR1 GTSNPN, CDR2 SVGIG (reference sequence). The V gene lost 5 bases and the J gene lost 3 bases, with 10 bases spanning the gap. The CDR3 DNA follows: TGTGCCTGGCGCCAGGGGAAAGAGACCCAGTACTTC. Translation: CAWRQGKETQYF.

The rearrangement joins TRBV4-1 to TRBJ2-7; D unclear. CDR1 is MGHRA and CDR2 is YSYEKL in the germline V gene. The CDR3 has 15 amino acids. With 0 bases removed from V and 5 bases from J, the gap between germline ends came to 14 bases. Here the CDR3 DNA reads TGCGCCAGCAGCCAAGAACCCATACCCCTAAACGAGCAGTACTTC. Protein sequence: CASSQEPIPLNEQYF.

This rearrangement joins TRBV4-2 to TRBJ2-7, with a possible D match to TRBD2 (5 bases). The CDR3 is 14 residues long. CDR1 is LGHNA, CDR2 YNFKEQ, per germline. With 3 bases removed from V and 0 bases from J, the gap between germline ends came to 9 bases. As DNA, the CDR3 is TGTGCCAGCAGCCAGGACTGGAACTCCTACGAGCAGTACTTC. This gives the protein CASSQDWNSYEQYF.

This clone was seen a few times. The chain joins TRBV25-1 to TRBJ1-2, with 9 bases lining up with TRBD1. CDR1 is MGHDK and CDR2 is SYGVNS in the germline V gene. The CDR3 contains 13 residues. With V trimmed by 6 bases and J by 8 bases, 7 bases remained unmatched. The CDR3 sequence: CASSAGTGRGYTF. The CDR3 region has the DNA TGTGCCAGCAGCGCCGGGACAGGGAGGGGCTACACCTTC.

The V and J genes are TRBV30 and TRBJ1-2; D is perhaps TRBD1 (6 bases). Germline V gene sequence: CDR1 GTSNPN, CDR2 SVGIG (reference sequence). The CDR3 length is 13 residues. Trimming pared 0 bases from V and 7 bases from J, leaving 12 bases between. The CDR3 nucleotides are TGTGCCTGGAGTGTGTACAGGGATGGTGGCTACACCTTC. This gives the protein CAWSVYRDGGYTF. The full variable domain, completed using reference TRBV30 and TRBJ1-2, is SQTIHQWPATLVQPVGSPLSLECTVEGTSNPNLYWYRQAAGRGLQLLFYSVGIGQISSEVPQNLSASRPQDRQFILSSKKLLLSDSGFYLCAWSVYRDGGYTFGSGTRLTVV.

Regarding this clone: The sample has other DNA sequences that encode this CDR3 too. The chain has TRBV2 and TRBJ2-5, with unresolved D. From germline, CDR1 is SNHLY and CDR2 FYNNEI. V was cut by 5 bases and J by 3 bases, with 10 bases left in between. The CDR3 length is 13 residues. CDR3 nucleotide sequence: TGTGCCAGCAGTTTACGCGGTGAAGAGACCCAGTACTTC. As protein: CASSLRGEETQYF.

This clone came up a few times. The chain carries TRBV10-3 and TRBJ2-7; D is possibly TRBD1 (5 bases). The germline gives CDR1 ENHRY, CDR2 SYGVKD. With 9 bases removed from V and 2 bases from J, the gap between germline ends came to 14 bases. The CDR3 covers 13 residues. CDR3 loop: CAMADRPPYEQYF. In DNA form, the CDR3 reads TGTGCCATGGCCGACAGACCTCCCTACGAGCAGTACTTC.

Only a few counts were recorded for this clone. V is TRBV7-9 and J is TRBJ2-1, with a tentative D call TRBD2 (6 bases). Deletions cut 5 bases from V and 9 bases from J, with 8 bases between. The germline gives CDR1 SEHNR, CDR2 FQNEAQ (reference sequence). CDR3 length: 11 amino acids. Here the CDR3 DNA reads TGTGCCAGCAGCCAGGAGGGTGAGCAGTTCTTC. Amino acids: CASSQEGEQFF.

This sequence joins TRBV12-5 and TRBJ2-3; maybe TRBD2 (6 bases). CDR1 and CDR2 (germline): LGHNT, FRNRAP. V lost 5 bases and J 5 bases, leaving 14 bases between the germline ends. The CDR3 extends over 14 amino acids. The CDR3 is CASGLPSAGDTQYF. The CDR3 DNA reads as TGTGCTAGTGGTCTCCCTAGCGCGGGAGATACGCAGTATTTT.

This clone has a handful of counts. The rearrangement joins TRBV18 to TRBJ1-1; 7 nucleotides agree with TRBD1. Germline V gene lookup returns CDR1 KGHSH and CDR2 LQKENI. V lost 4 bases, J lost 7 bases, and 6 bases stayed unmatched. The CDR3 is 13 amino acids. The CDR3 sequence: CASSLRQGNEAFF. CDR3 DNA: TGTGCCAGCTCACTTCGACAGGGCAATGAAGCTTTCTTT. The full variable domain, in which reference TRBV18 and TRBJ1-1 provide the parts outside the CDR3, is NAGVMQNPRHLVRRRGQEARLRCSPMKGHSHVYWYRQLPEEGLKFMVYLQKENIIDESGMPKERFSAEFPKEGPSILRIQQVVRGDSAAYFCASSLRQGNEAFFGQGTRLTVV.

This clone was observed a handful of times. The chain couples TRBV7-2 to TRBJ2-7; 7 bases are shared with TRBD2. With 5 bases clipped from V and 6 bases from J, the junction kept 10 bases outside the gene matches. The CDR3 consists of 14 residues. Per germline, CDR1 SGHTA and CDR2 FQGNSA. CDR3 region: CASSPWTSRVEQYF. The DNA for the CDR3 is TGTGCCAGCAGCCCCTGGACTAGTAGGGTCGAGCAGTACTTC.

The chain combines TRBV25-1 with TRBJ1-2; no definite D call. V lost 1 base to trimming and J lost 8 bases, with 17 bases between them. Germline V gene data show CDR1 as MGHDK and CDR2 as SYGVNS. This CDR3 has 15 amino acids. CDR3 DNA: TGTGCCAGCAGTGAATCCCCCACAGCCCGGGAAGGCTACACCTTC. Its translation: CASSESPTAREGYTF.

This clone was seen a handful of times. This chain uses TRBV9 with TRBJ2-1; 7 bases map to TRBD2. With 0 bases clipped from V and 7 bases from J, the junction kept 7 bases outside the gene matches. The CDR3 runs to 15 residues. Germline CDR1 and CDR2: SGDLS and YYNGEE. The CDR3 DNA reads TGTGCCAGCAGCGTAGTGGGGGAGGGCCGAAATGAGCAGTTCTTC. This codes for CASSVVGEGRNEQFF.

Only a few counts were recorded for this clone. The chain joins TRBV25-1 to TRBJ2-3; 10 nucleotides line up with TRBD1. CDR3 length: 16 amino acids. J was trimmed by 6 bases and V by 4 bases; bases with no gene match: 10. CDR1 is MGHDK and CDR2 is SYGVNS in the germline V gene. CDR3 in DNA: TGTGCCAGCAGTGTAGCCCCGGGACAGGGGAGGGATACGCAGTATTTT. Protein: CASSVAPGQGRDTQYF.

This clone was detected only a few times. This chain uses TRBV28 with TRBJ1-5; D uncertain. V lost 3 bases to trimming and J lost 4 bases, with 7 bases between them. Germline CDR1 is MDHEN and CDR2 is SYDVKM. This CDR3 has 13 amino acids. CDR3 sequence reads: CASSLSWNQPQHF. The DNA of the CDR3 is TGTGCCAGCAGTTTGAGCTGGAATCAGCCCCAGCATTTT.

This rearrangement joins TRBV2 to TRBJ2-4; D unclear. This CDR3 contains 15 residues. Germline CDR1 SNHLY, CDR2 FYNNEI. The V end was cut by 5 bases, the J end by 1 base, with 12 bases between. Written as DNA, the CDR3 is TGTGCCAGCAGTTACGACACGCTTGCCAAAAACATTCAGTACTTC. It yields the protein CASSYDTLAKNIQYF.

This clone has just a few counts. Different DNA sequences within this sample yield the same CDR3. The chain joins TRBV7-2 to TRBJ2-1, with TRBD1 identical over 9 bases. This CDR3 region has 15 residues. Germline CDR1 SGHTA, CDR2 FQGNSA. V shed 4 bases, J shed 0 bases, and the junction held 1 base outside the gene matches. The CDR3 DNA is TGTGCCAGCAGCTCGGACAGGGGCTCCTACAATGAGCAGTTCTTC. Its protein is CASSSDRGSYNEQFF.

This clone has a handful of counts. Other DNA sequences in the sample encode the same CDR3. V is TRBV2 and J is TRBJ2-5, with D maybe TRBD1 (5 bases). The ends were cut back, 5 bases at V and 5 bases at J, with 12 bases in the middle. From germline, CDR1 is SNHLY and CDR2 FYNNEI. There are 13 residues in the CDR3. The DNA of the CDR3 is TGTGCCAGCAGTAGGCAGGGTCAGGAGACCCAGTACTTC. This codes for CASSRQGQETQYF.